This paragraph reports one T cell receptor beta chain. Clones were read by immunoSEQ multiplex PCR, and TCRdb kept only the in-frame ones, dropping some. This sample carries tens of thousands of clones, 85% to 90% of them seen once, and the ten largest clones take approximately 10%. This sample was included in a study of lymphopenia after photon versus proton radiotherapy. CDR3 size: 13 residues. Germline CDR1 reads SQVTM; CDR2 reads ANQGSEA. Trimming took off 3 bases at V and 5 bases at J, with 11 bases between the two ends. The gene calls are TRBV29-1 and TRBJ2-4, with D hard to call. Here the sequenced sample was peripheral blood, taken from a patient treated with proton-based radiotherapy. This receptor was obtained from a man at least 80 years old with esophageal cancer. CDR3 in amino acids: CSVDEFGENIQYF. The CDR3 DNA sequence: TGCAGCGTTGATGAGTTCGGCGAAAACATTCAGTACTTC.